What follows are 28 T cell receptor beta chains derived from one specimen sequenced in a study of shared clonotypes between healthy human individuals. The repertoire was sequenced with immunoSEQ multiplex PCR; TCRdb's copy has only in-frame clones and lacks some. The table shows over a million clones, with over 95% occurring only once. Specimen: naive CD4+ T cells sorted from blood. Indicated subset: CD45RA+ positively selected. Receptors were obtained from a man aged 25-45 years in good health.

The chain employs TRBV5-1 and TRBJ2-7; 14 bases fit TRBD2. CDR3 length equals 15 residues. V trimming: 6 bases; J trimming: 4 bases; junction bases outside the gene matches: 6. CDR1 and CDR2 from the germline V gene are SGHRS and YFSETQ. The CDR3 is CASKTTSGRVYEQYF. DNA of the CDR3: TGCGCCAGCAAGACGACTAGCGGGAGGGTATACGAGCAGTACTTC.

The CDR3 region is CASSLSLAAGDNYGYTF. CDR3 DNA: TGTGCCAGCAGCTTATCACTCGCCGCGGGGGATAACTATGGCTACACCTTC. The chain carries TRBV7-9 and TRBJ1-2; tentative D call: TRBD1 (5 bases). Germline V CDR1 and CDR2: SEHNR, FQNEAQ (reference sequence). Trimming took 2 bases from V and 1 from J, leaving 17 bases between them. The CDR3 spans 17 residues.

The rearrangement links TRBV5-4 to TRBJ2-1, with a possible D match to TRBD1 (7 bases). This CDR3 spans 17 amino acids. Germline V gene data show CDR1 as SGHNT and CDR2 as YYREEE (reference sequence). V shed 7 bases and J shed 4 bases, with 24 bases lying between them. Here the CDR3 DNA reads TGTGCCAGCTGGACCGGAGGGGGCAGGAGTATATACAATGAGCAGTTCTTC. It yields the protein CASWTGGGRSIYNEQFF.

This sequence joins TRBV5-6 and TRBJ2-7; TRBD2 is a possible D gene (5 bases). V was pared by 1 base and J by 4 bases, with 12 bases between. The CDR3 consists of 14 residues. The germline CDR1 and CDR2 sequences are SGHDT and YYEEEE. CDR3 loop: CASSLIGERYEQYF. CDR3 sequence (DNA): TGTGCCAGCAGCTTGATCGGGGAGCGGTACGAGCAGTACTTC.

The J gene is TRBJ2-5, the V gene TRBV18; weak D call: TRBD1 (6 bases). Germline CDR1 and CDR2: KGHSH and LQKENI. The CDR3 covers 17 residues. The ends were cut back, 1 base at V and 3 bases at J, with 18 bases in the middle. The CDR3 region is CASSPRRQQGDKETQYF. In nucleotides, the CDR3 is TGTGCCAGCTCACCACGGCGCCAACAGGGAGACAAAGAGACCCAGTACTTC.

The DNA of the CDR3 is TGTGCCAGCAGCTCAGGGCGACAGGGACCAACTAGCACAGATACGCAGTATTTT. Amino acids: CASSSGRQGPTSTDTQYF. The rearrangement joins TRBV11-3 to TRBJ2-3, with 7 nucleotides matching TRBD1. The CDR3 sequence is 18 residues long. Germline V gene sequence: CDR1 SGHNT, CDR2 YENEEA. V shed 4 bases and J 0 bases; nucleotides not matched to a gene: 13. The whole variable domain, filled in from reference TRBV11-3 and TRBJ2-3, reads EAGVVQSPRYKIIEKKQPVAFWCNPISGHNTLYWYLQNLGQGPELLIRYENEEAVDDSQLPKDRFSAERLKGVDSTLKIQPAELGDSAVYLCASSSGRQGPTSTDTQYFGPGTRLTVL.

CDR3 in DNA: TGTGCCAGCAGCACTTGGACGGGATACAATGAGCAGTTCTTC. This sequence encodes CASSTWTGYNEQFF. The V call is TRBV9, the J call TRBJ2-1; possibly TRBD2 for D (5 bases). Germline values: CDR1 SGDLS, CDR2 YYNGEE. V was trimmed by 4 bases and J by 4 bases, leaving 12 bases between them. This CDR3 is built from 14 residues.

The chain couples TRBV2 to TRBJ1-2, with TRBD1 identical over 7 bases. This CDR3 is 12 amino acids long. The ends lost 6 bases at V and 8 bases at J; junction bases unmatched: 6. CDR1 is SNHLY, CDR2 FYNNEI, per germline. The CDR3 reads CASRGEGGGYTF. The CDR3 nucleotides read TGTGCCAGCAGGGGGGAAGGGGGCGGCTACACCTTC.

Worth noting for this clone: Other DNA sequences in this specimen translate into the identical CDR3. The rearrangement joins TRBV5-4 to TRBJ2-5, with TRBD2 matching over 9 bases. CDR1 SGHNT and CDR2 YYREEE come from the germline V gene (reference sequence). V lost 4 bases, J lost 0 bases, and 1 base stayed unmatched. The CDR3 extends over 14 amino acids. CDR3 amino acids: CASSLAGYQETQYF. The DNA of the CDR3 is TGTGCCAGCAGCCTAGCGGGATACCAAGAGACCCAGTACTTC.

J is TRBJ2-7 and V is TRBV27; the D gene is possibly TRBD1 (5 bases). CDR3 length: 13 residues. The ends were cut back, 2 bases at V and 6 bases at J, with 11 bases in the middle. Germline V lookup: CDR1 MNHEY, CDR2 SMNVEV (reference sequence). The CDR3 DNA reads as TGTGCCAGCAGTTTAATAGGGGTAGGCGAGCAGTACTTC. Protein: CASSLIGVGEQYF.

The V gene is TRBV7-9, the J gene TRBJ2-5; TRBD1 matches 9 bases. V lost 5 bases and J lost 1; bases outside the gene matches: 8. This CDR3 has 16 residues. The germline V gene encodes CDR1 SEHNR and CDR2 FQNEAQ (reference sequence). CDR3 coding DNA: TGTGCCAGCAGCCCCCGGGACAGGGCAATCCAAGAGACCCAGTACTTC. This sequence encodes CASSPRDRAIQETQYF.

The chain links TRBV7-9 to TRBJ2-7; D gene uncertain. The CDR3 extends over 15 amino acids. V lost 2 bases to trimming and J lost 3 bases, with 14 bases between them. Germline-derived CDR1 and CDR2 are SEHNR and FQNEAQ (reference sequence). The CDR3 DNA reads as TGTGCCAGCAGCTTATCCGACCGCGCGGACTACGAGCAGTACTTC. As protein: CASSLSDRADYEQYF.

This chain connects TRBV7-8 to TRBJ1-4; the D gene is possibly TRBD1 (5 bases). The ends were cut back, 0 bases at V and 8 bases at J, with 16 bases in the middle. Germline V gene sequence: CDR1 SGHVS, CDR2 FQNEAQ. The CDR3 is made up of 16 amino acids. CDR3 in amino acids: CASSLATRAGGEKLFF. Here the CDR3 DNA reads TGTGCCAGCAGCTTAGCGACCCGAGCTGGGGGGGAAAAACTGTTTTTT.

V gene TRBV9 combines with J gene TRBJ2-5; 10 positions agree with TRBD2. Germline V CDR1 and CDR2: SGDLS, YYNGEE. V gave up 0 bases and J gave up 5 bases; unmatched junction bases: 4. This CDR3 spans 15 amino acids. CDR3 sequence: CASSVGLAGDETQYF. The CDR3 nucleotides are TGTGCCAGCAGCGTAGGGCTAGCGGGAGATGAGACCCAGTACTTC.

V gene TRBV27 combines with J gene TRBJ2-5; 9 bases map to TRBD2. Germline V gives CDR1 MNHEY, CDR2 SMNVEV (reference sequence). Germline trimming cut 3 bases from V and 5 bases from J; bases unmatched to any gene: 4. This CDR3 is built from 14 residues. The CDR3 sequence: CASSFAGGSETQYF. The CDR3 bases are TGTGCCAGCAGTTTTGCGGGAGGGTCGGAGACCCAGTACTTC.

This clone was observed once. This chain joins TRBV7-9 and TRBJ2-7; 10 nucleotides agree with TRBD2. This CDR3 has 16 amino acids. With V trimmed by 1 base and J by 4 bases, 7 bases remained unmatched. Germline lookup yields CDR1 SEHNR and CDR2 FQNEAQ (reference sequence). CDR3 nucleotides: TGTGCCAGCAGCTTAGGACCTAGCGGGAGTCAGTACGAGCAGTACTTC. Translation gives CASSLGPSGSQYEQYF.

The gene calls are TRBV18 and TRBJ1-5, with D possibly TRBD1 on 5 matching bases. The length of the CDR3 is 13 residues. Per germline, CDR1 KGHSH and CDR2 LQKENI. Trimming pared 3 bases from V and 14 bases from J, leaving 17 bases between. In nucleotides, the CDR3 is TGTGCCAGCTCACCCTCCCGGGGGGACCCGGAGCATTTT. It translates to CASSPSRGDPEHF.

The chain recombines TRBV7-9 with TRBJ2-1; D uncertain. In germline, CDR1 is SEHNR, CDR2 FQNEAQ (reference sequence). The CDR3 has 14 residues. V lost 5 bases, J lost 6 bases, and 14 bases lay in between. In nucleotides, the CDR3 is TGTGCCAGCAGCCCATACAGTTTTCCCAATGAGCAGTTCTTC. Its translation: CASSPYSFPNEQFF.

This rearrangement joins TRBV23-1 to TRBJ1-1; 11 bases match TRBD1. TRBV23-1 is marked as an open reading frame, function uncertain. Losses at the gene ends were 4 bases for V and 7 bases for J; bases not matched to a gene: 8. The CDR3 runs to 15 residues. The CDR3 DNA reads TGCGCCAGCAGTCCTCTGGGACAGGGGGTGGGTGAAGCTTTCTTT. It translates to CASSPLGQGVGEAFF.

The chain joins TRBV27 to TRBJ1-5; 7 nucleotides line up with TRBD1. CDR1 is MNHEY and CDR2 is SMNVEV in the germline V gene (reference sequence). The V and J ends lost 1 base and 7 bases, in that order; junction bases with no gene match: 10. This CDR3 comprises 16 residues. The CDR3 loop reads CASSLFGLQGNQPQHF. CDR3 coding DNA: TGTGCCAGCAGTTTATTCGGACTACAGGGGAACCAGCCCCAGCATTTT.

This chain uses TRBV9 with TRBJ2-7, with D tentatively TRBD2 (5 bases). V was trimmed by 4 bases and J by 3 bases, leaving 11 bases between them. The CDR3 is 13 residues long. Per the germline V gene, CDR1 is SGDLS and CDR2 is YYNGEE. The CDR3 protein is CASSLEEDYEQYF. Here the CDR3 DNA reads TGTGCCAGCAGCCTTGAGGAGGACTACGAGCAGTACTTC.

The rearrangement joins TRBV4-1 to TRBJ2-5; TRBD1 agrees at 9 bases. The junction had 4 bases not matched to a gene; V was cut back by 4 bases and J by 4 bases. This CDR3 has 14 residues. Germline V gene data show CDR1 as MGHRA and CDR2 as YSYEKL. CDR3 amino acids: CASSPGTGRETQYF. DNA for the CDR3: TGCGCCAGCAGCCCCGGGACAGGGAGAGAGACCCAGTACTTC.

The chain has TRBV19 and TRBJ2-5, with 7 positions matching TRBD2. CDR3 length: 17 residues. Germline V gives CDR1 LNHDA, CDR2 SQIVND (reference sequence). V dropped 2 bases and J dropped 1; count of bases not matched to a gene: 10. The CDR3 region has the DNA TGTGCCAGTAGTATATCTAGCGGAGCCAACCTCCAAGAGACCCAGTACTTC. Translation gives CASSISSGANLQETQYF.

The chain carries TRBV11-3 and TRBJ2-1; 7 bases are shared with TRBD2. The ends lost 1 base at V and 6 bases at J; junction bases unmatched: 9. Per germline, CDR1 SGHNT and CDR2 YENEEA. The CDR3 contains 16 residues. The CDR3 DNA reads TGTGCCAGCAGCTTAGGAGAGGCGGGAGTAGGCAATGAGCAGTTCTTC. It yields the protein CASSLGEAGVGNEQFF.

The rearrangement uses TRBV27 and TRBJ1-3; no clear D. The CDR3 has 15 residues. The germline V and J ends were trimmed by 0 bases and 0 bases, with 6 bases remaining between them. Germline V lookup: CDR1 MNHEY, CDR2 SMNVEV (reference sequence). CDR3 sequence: CASSLSGDSGNTIYF. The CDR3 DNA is TGTGCCAGCAGTTTATCTGGGGACTCTGGAAACACCATATATTTT.

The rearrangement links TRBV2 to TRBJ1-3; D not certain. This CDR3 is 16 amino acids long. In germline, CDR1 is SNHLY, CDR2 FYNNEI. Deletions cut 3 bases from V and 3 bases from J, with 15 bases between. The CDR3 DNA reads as TGTGCCAGCAGTGATTACTGGATAGGTAGTGGAAACACCATATATTTT. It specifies CASSDYWIGSGNTIYF. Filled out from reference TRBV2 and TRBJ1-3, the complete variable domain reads EPEVTQTPSHQVTQMGQEVILRCVPISNHLYFYWYRQILGQKVEFLVSFYNNEISEKSEIFDDQFSVERPDGSNFTLKIRSTKLEDSAMYFCASSDYWIGSGNTIYFGEGSWLTVV.

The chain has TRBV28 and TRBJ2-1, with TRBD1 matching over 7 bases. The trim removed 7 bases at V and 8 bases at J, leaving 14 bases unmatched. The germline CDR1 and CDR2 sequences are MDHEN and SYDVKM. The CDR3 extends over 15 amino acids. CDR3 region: CASTSPWAGGDEQFF. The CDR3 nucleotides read TGTGCCAGCACCTCCCCTTGGGCAGGGGGAGATGAGCAGTTCTTC.

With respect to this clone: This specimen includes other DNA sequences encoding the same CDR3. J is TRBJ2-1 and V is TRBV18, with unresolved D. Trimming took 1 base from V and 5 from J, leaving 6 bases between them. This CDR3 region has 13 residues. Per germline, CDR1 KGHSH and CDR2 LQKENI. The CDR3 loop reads CASSPRGDNEQFF. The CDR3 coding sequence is TGTGCCAGCTCACCACGGGGTGACAATGAGCAGTTCTTC. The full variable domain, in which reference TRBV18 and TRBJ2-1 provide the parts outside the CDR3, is NAGVMQNPRHLVRRRGQEARLRCSPMKGHSHVYWYRQLPEEGLKFMVYLQKENIIDESGMPKERFSAEFPKEGPSILRIQQVVRGDSAAYFCASSPRGDNEQFFGPGTRLTVL.